Below, 24 T cell receptor beta chains from the same sample are listed, as sequenced in a study of Ad26.COV2.S vaccination and SARS-CoV-2 variants. Only in-frame clones appear in the TCRdb table, and some are missing; sequencing was by immunoSEQ multiplex PCR. This sample carries about 350,000 clones, about 88% of them seen once, and the ten largest clones take 9.5% to 12%. As to treatment: roughly 20 received Ad26.COV2.S at low or high dose, single or two shots; about 5 received placebo; per-sample allocation not given. On day 63 after the first injection, vaccine and placebo recipients gave samples. Here the sequenced sample was peripheral blood, taken in a trial of Ad26.COV2.S vaccine versus placebo. The origin of the receptors is a person aged 18-65 years who received the Ad26.COV2.S COVID-19 vaccine or a placebo.

The chain couples TRBV19 to TRBJ2-6; a possible D gene is TRBD2 (6 bases). V was pared by 7 bases and J by 0 bases, with 13 bases between. CDR3 size: 16 residues. CDR1 is LNHDA, CDR2 SQIVND, per germline (reference sequence). The CDR3 protein is CASIGRDSSGANVLTF. The CDR3 nucleotides are TGTGCCAGTATCGGACGGGACTCCTCTGGGGCCAACGTCCTGACTTTC.

The chain combines TRBV7-2 with TRBJ2-5, with TRBD2 matching 8 bases. V trimming: 0 bases; J trimming: 7 bases; junction bases outside the gene matches: 7. The CDR3 extends over 15 amino acids. Germline CDR1 reads SGHTA; CDR2 reads FQGNSA. Written as DNA, the CDR3 is TGTGCCAGCAGCTTAGCGGGCGGGAGGAGAGTGACCCAGTACTTC. Its translation: CASSLAGGRRVTQYF.

The CDR3 region is CASSGVGARRTTEAFF. For the CDR3, the DNA is TGTGCCAGCAGCGGCGTGGGGGCGCGAAGGACAACTGAAGCTTTCTTT. The V gene is TRBV9, the J gene TRBJ1-1, with a weak D call TRBD1 (6 bases). The V end lost 3 bases, the J end lost 5 bases, and 20 bases lay between the germline ends. Germline V CDR1 and CDR2: SGDLS, YYNGEE. The CDR3 spans 16 residues.

The chain uses TRBV18 and TRBJ2-1, with 13 bases matching TRBD2. The length of the CDR3 is 15 residues. Trimming at V came to 4 bases and at J to 9 bases, leaving 6 bases not matched to a gene. The germline CDR1 and CDR2 sequences are KGHSH and LQKENI. The DNA for the CDR3 is TGTGCCAGCTCACAGGGACTAGCGGGATTCGTTGAGCAGTTCTTC. It codes for CASSQGLAGFVEQFF.

This clone appeared a few times. DNA of the CDR3: TGTGCCAGCAGGTCCATTCAGGGACAGGGCTACACTGAAGCTTTCTTT. This encodes CASRSIQGQGYTEAFF. The V and J genes are TRBV28 and TRBJ1-1; 9 bases match TRBD1. Trimming took 6 bases from V and 3 from J; bases not matched to a gene: 11. This CDR3 region has 16 residues. Germline V gives CDR1 MDHEN, CDR2 SYDVKM.

The chain carries TRBV6-2 or TRBV6-3 and TRBJ1-2; the D is unclear. Germline lookup yields CDR1 MNHEY and CDR2 SVGEGT. V gave up 0 bases and J gave up 6 bases, with 14 bases separating them. The CDR3 spans 15 residues. The CDR3 DNA sequence: TGTGCCAGCAGTTACTCGAAGGCAGGAACCCATGGCTACACCTTC. Protein sequence: CASSYSKAGTHGYTF.

In its sample, this clone was seen once. The chain employs TRBV4-1 and TRBJ2-3, with 14 bases aligning to TRBD2. This CDR3 spans 19 amino acids. CDR1 is MGHRA and CDR2 is YSYEKL in the germline V gene. Trimming removed 0 bases from V and 6 bases from J; junction bases left unmatched: 11. In DNA form, the CDR3 reads TGCGCCAGCAGCCAAGAAAGACTAGCGGGAGGGCCCTCATGGGATACGCAGTATTTT. Protein: CASSQERLAGGPSWDTQYF.

In its sample, this clone was seen many times. The CDR3 region is CASSSRQGTTNTGELFF. The CDR3 nucleotides read TGTGCCAGCAGCAGCCGACAGGGGACCACGAACACCGGGGAGCTGTTTTTT. The rearrangement links TRBV7-2 to TRBJ2-2; 8 bases align to TRBD1. The ends lost 5 bases at V and 0 bases at J; junction bases unmatched: 8. The CDR3 covers 17 residues. CDR1 is SGHTA and CDR2 is FQGNSA in the germline V gene.

The V gene is TRBV7-9, the J gene TRBJ2-2; D is unclear. Trimming took 2 bases from V and 6 from J, leaving 4 bases between them. The CDR3 spans 12 residues. Germline CDR1 and CDR2: SEHNR and FQNEAQ (reference sequence). CDR3 sequence (DNA): TGTGCCAGCAGCTTAAAACCCGGGGAGCTGTTTTTT. It is translated as CASSLKPGELFF.

The V call is TRBV11-2, the J call TRBJ2-7; the match to TRBD1 covers 7 bases. The CDR3 totals 16 residues. CDR1 and CDR2 (germline): SGHAT, FQNNGV. J gave up 2 bases and V 3 bases, and 10 bases lay outside the gene matches. Here the CDR3 DNA reads TGTGCCAGCAGCTTTGTGGAGGCAGGGGGTACCTACGAGCAGTACTTC. Translation gives CASSFVEAGGTYEQYF.

The chain recombines TRBV5-1 with TRBJ1-4; D is possibly TRBD1 (5 bases). Germline lookup yields CDR1 SGHRS and CDR2 YFSETQ. This CDR3 contains 16 residues. V dropped 3 bases and J dropped 3 bases, with 15 bases sitting between them. The CDR3 sequence is CASSSGGGRPNEKLFF. CDR3 coding DNA: TGCGCCAGCAGCTCGGGTGGGGGTCGGCCTAATGAAAAACTGTTTTTT.

The chain joins TRBV7-2 to TRBJ1-4, with a possible D match to TRBD1 (5 bases). This CDR3 region has 17 residues. CDR1 and CDR2 from the germline V gene are SGHTA and FQGNSA. Between the trimmed V and J ends, which lost 1 base and 8 bases, there was a span of 20 bases. CDR3 in DNA: TGTGCCAGCAGCTTAGGAGTCTTTGGGGGAATAAACGAAAAACTGTTTTTT. Translating it yields CASSLGVFGGINEKLFF. Full variable domain (rest looked up from reference TRBV7-2 and TRBJ1-4): GAGVSQSPSNKVTEKGKDVELRCDPISGHTALYWYRQSLGQGLEFLIYFQGNSAPDKSGLPSDRFSAERTGGSVSTLTIQRTQQEDSAVYLCASSLGVFGGINEKLFFGSGTQLSVL.

The V gene is TRBV6-5, the J gene TRBJ1-2; 7 nucleotides align to TRBD1. In germline, CDR1 is MNHEY, CDR2 SVGAGI. CDR3 length equals 14 residues. With V trimmed by 8 bases and J by 8 bases, 14 bases remained unmatched. CDR3 bases: TGTGCCAGCTTTTTCTCAGGGGGAGGGCAGGGCTACACCTTC. Translated, it gives CASFFSGGGQGYTF.

V usage is TRBV28 and J usage is TRBJ2-3, with unresolved D. Trimming left V 2 bases short and J 1 base short, with 4 bases between. The CDR3 spans 13 residues. Germline V lookup: CDR1 MDHEN, CDR2 SYDVKM. CDR3 sequence reads: CASSLRGTDTQYF. The CDR3 DNA sequence: TGTGCCAGCAGTTTACGGGGCACAGATACGCAGTATTTT.

As for this clone: The same CDR3 also results from other DNA sequences found in this sample. The rearrangement links TRBV18 to TRBJ1-1; D is uncertain. V dropped 0 bases and J dropped 2 bases, with 4 bases sitting between them. The CDR3 covers 13 residues. Germline V gives CDR1 KGHSH, CDR2 LQKENI. The CDR3 protein is CASSPPGNTEAFF. DNA of the CDR3: TGTGCCAGCTCACCACCCGGAAACACTGAAGCTTTCTTT.

V usage is TRBV18 and J usage is TRBJ1-1; possible D gene TRBD1, 5 bases. Trimming removed 3 bases from V and 7 bases from J, with 21 bases in between. Germline loops: CDR1 KGHSH, CDR2 LQKENI. The CDR3 covers 16 residues. The DNA for the CDR3 is TGTGCCAGCTCACCTACCTTCGGGCAGGGCGGAGATGAAGCTTTCTTT. Residues: CASSPTFGQGGDEAFF.

The chain is built from TRBV7-2 and TRBJ2-1; TRBD2 is a possible D gene (5 bases). Germline V CDR1 and CDR2: SGHTA, FQGNSA. CDR3 length: 14 residues. V lost 4 bases, J lost 4 bases, and 11 bases lay in between. The CDR3, as DNA: TGTGCCAGCAGCTACGGACGGGGTTACAATGAGCAGTTCTTC. Translating it yields CASSYGRGYNEQFF.

The chain has TRBV6-8 and TRBJ1-2; 9 nucleotides align to TRBD1. There are 17 residues in the CDR3. Looked up from germline, CDR1 is MNHGY and CDR2 is SAAAGT. V trimming: 7 bases; J trimming: 2 bases; junction bases outside the gene matches: 14. The CDR3 protein is CASIAAGQGHLNYGYTF. CDR3 DNA: TGTGCCAGCATCGCCGCGGGACAGGGACATTTAAACTATGGCTACACCTTC.

This chain joins TRBV2 and TRBJ1-5; D is perhaps TRBD1 (5 bases). V lost 5 bases to trimming and J lost 0 bases, with 26 bases between them. This CDR3 has 20 amino acids. Germline loops: CDR1 SNHLY, CDR2 FYNNEI. The CDR3 loop is CASSPWGWDEIIGSNQPQHF. In nucleotides, the CDR3 is TGTGCCAGCAGTCCCTGGGGGTGGGACGAAATCATCGGTAGCAATCAGCCCCAGCATTTT. Full variable domain (remainder filled in from reference TRBV2 and TRBJ1-5): EPEVTQTPSHQVTQMGQEVILRCVPISNHLYFYWYRQILGQKVEFLVSFYNNEISEKSEIFDDQFSVERPDGSNFTLKIRSTKLEDSAMYFCASSPWGWDEIIGSNQPQHFGDGTRLSIL.

The gene calls are TRBV28 and TRBJ1-4; no clear D. The V gene lost 6 bases and the J gene lost 5 bases, with 13 bases spanning the gap. Germline loops: CDR1 MDHEN, CDR2 SYDVKM. The CDR3 spans 14 residues. The CDR3 protein is CASSSFGPNEKLFF. The CDR3 nucleotides are TGTGCCAGCAGCTCCTTCGGGCCGAATGAAAAACTGTTTTTT. Filled out from reference TRBV28 and TRBJ1-4, the complete variable domain reads DVKVTQSSRYLVKRTGEKVFLECVQDMDHENMFWYRQDPGLGLRLIYFSYDVKMKEKGDIPEGYSVSREKKERFSLILESASTNQTSMYLCASSSFGPNEKLFFGSGTQLSVL.

The chain is built from TRBV11-1 and TRBJ2-3; 8 positions agree with TRBD2. The germline gives CDR1 SGHAT, CDR2 FQDESV (reference sequence). This CDR3 spans 14 amino acids. V lost 3 bases to trimming and J lost 1 base; unmatched junction nucleotides: 0. The CDR3 DNA reads as TGTGCCAGCAGCTTTAGCGGGGGCACAGATACGCAGTATTTT. Translating it yields CASSFSGGTDTQYF.

The rearrangement links TRBV30 to TRBJ2-3; the D gene is possibly TRBD2 (5 bases). The V gene's germline CDR1 is GTSNPN and CDR2 SVGIG (reference sequence). Trimming shortened V by 0 bases and J by 11 bases, and 12 bases separated the two germline ends. The CDR3 covers 12 residues. The CDR3 DNA follows: TGTGCCTGGAGTGTCCGGGGAGTGGAGCAGTATTTT. It yields the protein CAWSVRGVEQYF.

This rearrangement joins TRBV27 to TRBJ2-3; possible D gene TRBD1, 6 bases. V was shortened by 6 bases and J by 0 bases, with 16 bases between the two germline ends. CDR3 length: 16 amino acids. CDR1 is MNHEY and CDR2 is SMNVEV in the germline V gene (reference sequence). The CDR3: CASSIDRSPSTDTQYF. The CDR3 DNA reads TGTGCCAGCAGCATCGACAGGTCTCCTAGCACAGATACGCAGTATTTT.

The gene calls are TRBV3-1 (or the pseudogene TRBV3-2) and TRBJ2-1, with TRBD1 matching 11 bases. Germline V gene sequence: CDR1 LGHDT, CDR2 YNNKEL (reference sequence). V lost 4 bases to trimming and J lost 3 bases; unmatched junction nucleotides: 5. The CDR3 runs 16 residues. CDR3 protein: CASSPRDRGYYNEQFF. CDR3 coding DNA: TGTGCCAGCAGCCCCCGGGACAGGGGGTACTACAATGAGCAGTTCTTC.